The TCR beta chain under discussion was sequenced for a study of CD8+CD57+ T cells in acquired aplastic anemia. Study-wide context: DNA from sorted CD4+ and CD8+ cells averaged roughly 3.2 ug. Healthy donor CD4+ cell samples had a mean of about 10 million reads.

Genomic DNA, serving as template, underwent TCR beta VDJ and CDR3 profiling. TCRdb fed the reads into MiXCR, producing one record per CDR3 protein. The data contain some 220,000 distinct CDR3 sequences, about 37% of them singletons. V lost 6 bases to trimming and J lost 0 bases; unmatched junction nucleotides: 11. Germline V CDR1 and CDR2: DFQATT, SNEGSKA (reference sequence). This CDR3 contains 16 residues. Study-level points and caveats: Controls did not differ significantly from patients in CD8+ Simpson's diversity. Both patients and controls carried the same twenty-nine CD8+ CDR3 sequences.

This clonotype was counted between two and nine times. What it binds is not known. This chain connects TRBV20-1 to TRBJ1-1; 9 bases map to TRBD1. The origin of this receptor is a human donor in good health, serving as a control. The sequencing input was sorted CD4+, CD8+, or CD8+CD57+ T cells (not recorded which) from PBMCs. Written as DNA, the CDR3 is TGCAGTGCCACGGGGGGACAGGGATTTTTGAACACTGAAGCTTTCTTT. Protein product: CSATGGQGFLNTEAFF.